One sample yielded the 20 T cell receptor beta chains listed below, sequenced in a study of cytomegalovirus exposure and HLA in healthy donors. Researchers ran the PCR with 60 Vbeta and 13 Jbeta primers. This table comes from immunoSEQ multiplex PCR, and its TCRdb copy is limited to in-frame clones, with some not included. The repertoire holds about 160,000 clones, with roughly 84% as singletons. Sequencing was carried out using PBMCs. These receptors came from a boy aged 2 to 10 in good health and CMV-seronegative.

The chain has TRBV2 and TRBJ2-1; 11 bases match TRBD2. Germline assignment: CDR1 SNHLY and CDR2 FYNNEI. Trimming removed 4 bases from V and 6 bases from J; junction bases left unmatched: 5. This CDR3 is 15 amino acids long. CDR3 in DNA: TGTGCCAGCAGTGGGACTAGCGGGTGGTTCAATGAGCAGTTCTTC. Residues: CASSGTSGWFNEQFF.

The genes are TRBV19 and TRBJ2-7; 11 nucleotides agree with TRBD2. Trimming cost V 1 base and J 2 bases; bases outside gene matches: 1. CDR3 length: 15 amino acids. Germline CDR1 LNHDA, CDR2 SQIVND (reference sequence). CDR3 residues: CASSIGLAGTYEQYF. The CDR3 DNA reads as TGTGCCAGTAGTATAGGACTAGCGGGAACCTACGAGCAGTACTTC.

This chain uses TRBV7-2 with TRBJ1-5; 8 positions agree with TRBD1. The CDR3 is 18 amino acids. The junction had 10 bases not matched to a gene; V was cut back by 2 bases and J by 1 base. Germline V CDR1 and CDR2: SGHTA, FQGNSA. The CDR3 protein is CASSLRILQGGSNQPQHF. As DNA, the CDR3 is TGTGCCAGCAGCTTACGGATCCTACAGGGGGGAAGCAATCAGCCCCAGCATTTT.

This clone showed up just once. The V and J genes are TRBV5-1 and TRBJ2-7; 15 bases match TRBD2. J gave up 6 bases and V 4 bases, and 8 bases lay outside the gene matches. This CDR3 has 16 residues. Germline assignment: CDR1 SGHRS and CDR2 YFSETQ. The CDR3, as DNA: TGCGCCAGCAGCCCGGGACTAGCGGGAGGTGGGGGCGAGCAGTACTTC. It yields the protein CASSPGLAGGGGEQYF.

CDR3 in amino acids: CASSLQTGVNQPQHF. DNA for the CDR3: TGTGCCAGCAGTTTGCAGACAGGGGTCAATCAGCCCCAGCATTTT. The rearrangement uses TRBV28 and TRBJ1-5; 8 positions agree with TRBD1. The germline gives CDR1 MDHEN, CDR2 SYDVKM. The CDR3 is 15 amino acids. V dropped 3 bases and J dropped 3; count of bases not matched to a gene: 4.

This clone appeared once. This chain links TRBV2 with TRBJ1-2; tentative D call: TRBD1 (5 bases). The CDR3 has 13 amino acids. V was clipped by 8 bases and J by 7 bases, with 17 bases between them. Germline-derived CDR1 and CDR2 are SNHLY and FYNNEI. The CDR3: CASDGGGTFGYTF. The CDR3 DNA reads TGTGCCAGCGATGGGGGTGGGACTTTTGGCTACACCTTC.

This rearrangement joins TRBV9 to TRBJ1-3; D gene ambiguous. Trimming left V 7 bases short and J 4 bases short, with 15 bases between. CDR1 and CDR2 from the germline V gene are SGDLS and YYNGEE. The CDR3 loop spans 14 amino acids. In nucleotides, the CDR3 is TGTGCCAGCTCCACGGAGGCAGGAGGAAACACCATATATTTT. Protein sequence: CASSTEAGGNTIYF.

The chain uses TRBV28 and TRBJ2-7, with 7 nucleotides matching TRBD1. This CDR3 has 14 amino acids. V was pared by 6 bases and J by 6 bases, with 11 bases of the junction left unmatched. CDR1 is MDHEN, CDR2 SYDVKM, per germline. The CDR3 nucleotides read TGTGCCAGCAGCAGGGTACAGGGGATAGGCGAGCAGTACTTC. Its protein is CASSRVQGIGEQYF.

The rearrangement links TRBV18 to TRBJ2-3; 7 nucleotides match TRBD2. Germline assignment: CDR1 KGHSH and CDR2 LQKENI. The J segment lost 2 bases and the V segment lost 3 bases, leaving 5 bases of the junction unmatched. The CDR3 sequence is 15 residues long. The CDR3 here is CASSPLAATTDTQYF. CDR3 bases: TGTGCCAGCTCACCGCTAGCGGCCACCACAGATACGCAGTATTTT.

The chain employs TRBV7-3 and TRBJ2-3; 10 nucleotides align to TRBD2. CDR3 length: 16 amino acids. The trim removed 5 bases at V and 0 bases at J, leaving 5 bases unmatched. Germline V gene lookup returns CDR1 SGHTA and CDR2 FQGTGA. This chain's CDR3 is CASSGGLAFSTDTQYF. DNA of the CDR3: TGTGCCAGCAGCGGGGGACTAGCGTTTAGCACAGATACGCAGTATTTT.

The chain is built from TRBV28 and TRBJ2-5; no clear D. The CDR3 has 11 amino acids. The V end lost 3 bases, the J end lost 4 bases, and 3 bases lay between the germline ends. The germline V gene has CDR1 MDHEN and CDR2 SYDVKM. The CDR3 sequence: CASSFRETQYF. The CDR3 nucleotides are TGTGCCAGCAGTTTTAGAGAGACCCAGTACTTC.

The CDR3, as DNA: TGCAGCGCCCGGCCCGGCGGGAGGGCCTACGAGCAGTACTTC. Its translation is CSARPGGRAYEQYF. The chain recombines TRBV29-1 with TRBJ2-5; 9 positions match TRBD2. The DNA matches TRBJ2-7 better at its end, which makes the J call doubtful. The CDR3 is 14 residues long. Germline CDR1 reads SQVTM; CDR2 reads ANQGSEA.

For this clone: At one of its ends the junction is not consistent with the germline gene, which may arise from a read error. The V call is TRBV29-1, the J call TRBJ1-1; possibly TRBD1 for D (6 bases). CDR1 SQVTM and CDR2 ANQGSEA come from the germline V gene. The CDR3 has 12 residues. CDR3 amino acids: CSTAQGNAEAFF. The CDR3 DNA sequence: TGCAGCACAGCCCAGGGGAACGCTGAAGCTTTCTTT.

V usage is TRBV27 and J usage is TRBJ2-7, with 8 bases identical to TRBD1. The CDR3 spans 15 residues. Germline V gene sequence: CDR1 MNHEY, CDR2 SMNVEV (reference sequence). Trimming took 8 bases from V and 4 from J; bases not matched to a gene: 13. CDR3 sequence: CASSRVGQGAYEQYF. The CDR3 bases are TGTGCCAGCTCTAGAGTTGGGCAGGGGGCTTACGAGCAGTACTTC.

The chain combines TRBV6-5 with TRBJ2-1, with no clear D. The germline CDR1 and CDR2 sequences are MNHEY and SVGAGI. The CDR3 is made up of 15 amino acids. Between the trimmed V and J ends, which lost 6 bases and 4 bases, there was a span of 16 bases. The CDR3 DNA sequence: TGTGCCAGCAGAAATACAGACGGCCCTTACAATGAGCAGTTCTTC. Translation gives CASRNTDGPYNEQFF.

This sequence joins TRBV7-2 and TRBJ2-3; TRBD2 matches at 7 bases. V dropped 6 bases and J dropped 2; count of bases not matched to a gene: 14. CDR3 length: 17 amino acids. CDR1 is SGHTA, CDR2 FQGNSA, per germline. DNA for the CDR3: TGTGCCAGCAGGCCCCATGGCGGGACTACCGACACAGATACGCAGTATTTT. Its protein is CASRPHGGTTDTDTQYF.

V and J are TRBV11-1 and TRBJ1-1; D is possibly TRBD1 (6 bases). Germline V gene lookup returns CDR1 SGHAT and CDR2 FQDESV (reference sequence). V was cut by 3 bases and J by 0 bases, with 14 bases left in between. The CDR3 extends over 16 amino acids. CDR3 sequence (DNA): TGTGCCAGCAGCTTTAGCCAGGGACAAATGAACACTGAAGCTTTCTTT. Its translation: CASSFSQGQMNTEAFF.

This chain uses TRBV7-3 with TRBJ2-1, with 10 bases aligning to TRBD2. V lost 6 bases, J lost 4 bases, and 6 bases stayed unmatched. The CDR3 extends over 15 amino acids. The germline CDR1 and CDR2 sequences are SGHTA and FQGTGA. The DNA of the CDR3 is TGTGCCAGCAGTCCAGCGGGAGGGCGGTACAATGAGCAGTTCTTC. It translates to CASSPAGGRYNEQFF.

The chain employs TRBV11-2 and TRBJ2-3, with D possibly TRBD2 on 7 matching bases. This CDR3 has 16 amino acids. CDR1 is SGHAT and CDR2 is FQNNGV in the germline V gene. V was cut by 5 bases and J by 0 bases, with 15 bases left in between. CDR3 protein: CASSTIRGASTDTQYF. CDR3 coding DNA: TGTGCCAGCAGCACAATCCGGGGGGCTAGCACAGATACGCAGTATTTT.

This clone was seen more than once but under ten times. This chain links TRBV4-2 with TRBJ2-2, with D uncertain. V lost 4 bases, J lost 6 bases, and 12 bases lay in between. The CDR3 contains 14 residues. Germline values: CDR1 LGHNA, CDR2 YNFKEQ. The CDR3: CASSPKLVAGELFF. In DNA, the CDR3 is TGTGCCAGCAGCCCCAAACTGGTGGCCGGGGAGCTGTTTTTT.